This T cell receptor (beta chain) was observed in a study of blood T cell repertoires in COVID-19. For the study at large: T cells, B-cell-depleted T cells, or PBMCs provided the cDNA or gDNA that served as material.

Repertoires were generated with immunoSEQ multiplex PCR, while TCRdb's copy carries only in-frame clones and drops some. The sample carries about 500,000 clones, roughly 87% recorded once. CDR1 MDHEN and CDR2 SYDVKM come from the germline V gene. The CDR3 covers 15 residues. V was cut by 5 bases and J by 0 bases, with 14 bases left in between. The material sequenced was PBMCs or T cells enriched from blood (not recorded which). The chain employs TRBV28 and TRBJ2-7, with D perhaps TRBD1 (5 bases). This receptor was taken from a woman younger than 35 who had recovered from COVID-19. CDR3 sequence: CASSPGSTGSYEQYF. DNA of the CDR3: TGTGCCAGCAGTCCTGGAAGTACAGGCTCCTACGAGCAGTACTTC.